A selection of T cell receptor beta chains follows, all from one sample in a study of blood T cell repertoires in COVID-19. This table comes from immunoSEQ multiplex PCR, and its TCRdb copy is limited to in-frame clones, with some not included. Among about 69,000 clones listed, 65% to 90% were seen once. Sample: peripheral blood. These receptors came from a man of 80 years or more with acute or convalescent COVID-19. Both conserved end residues are part of each CDR3. D genes are given only for firm matches. Expanded clones get a size class; other rows say once, few or many, or leave the size out.

size	V	length	D	J	DNA	CDR3
NA	TRBV11-3	15	NA	TRBJ1-4	TGTGCCAGCAGCCCTGGGACAAGAACTAATGAAAAACTGTTTTTT	CASSPGTRTNEKLFF
NA	TRBV6-5	16	TRBD1	TRBJ2-5	TGTGCCAGCAGTTACTCGGACAGGGGGCGGGGAGAGACCCAGTACTTC	CASSYSDRGRGETQYF
NA	TRBV6-5	14	TRBD1	TRBJ1-5	TGTGCCAGCAGCAGACAGGGCTCCAATCAGCCCCAGCATTTT	CASSRQGSNQPQHF
NA	TRBV29-1	13	TRBD2	TRBJ2-7	TGCAGCGGATTAGCGGGAGGGCCGCGGGAGCAGTACTTC	CSGLAGGPREQYF
NA	TRBV10-2	15	TRBD1	TRBJ1-4	TGCGCCAGCAGTGAGTCGGGGACAGGAAGGGAAAAACTGTTTTTT	CASSESGTGREKLFF
NA	TRBV2	13	NA	TRBJ1-1	TGTGCCAGCAGTGTACAGTTGAACACTGAAGCTTTCTTT	CASSVQLNTEAFF
NA	TRBV24-1	16	TRBD2	TRBJ2-1	TGTGCCACCAGTGATTCGAGCGGGAGTTCCTACAATGAGCAGTTCTTC	CATSDSSGSSYNEQFF
once	TRBV20-1	16	NA	TRBJ2-6	TGCAGTGCTAGTTTCGGGAGAGTCGCTGGGGCCAACGTCCTGACTTTC	CSASFGRVAGANVLTF
NA	TRBV19	13	NA	TRBJ2-3	TGTGCCAGTAGGGTCACACGCACAGATACGCAGTATTTT	CASRVTRTDTQYF
NA	TRBV7-2	15	TRBD2	TRBJ2-2	TGTGCCAGCAGCTCCTCTAGCGGGAGTGGCGGGGAGCTGTTTTTT	CASSSSSGSGGELFF
NA	TRBV18	20	TRBD1	TRBJ2-1	TGTGCCAGCTCACCAAGCCGGGGACAGATGACTACTGGAGCTGCGGCCGAGCAGTTCTTC	CASSPSRGQMTTGAAAEQFF
NA	TRBV7-2	12	NA	TRBJ2-5	TGTGCCAGCAGCTCCCTCTCAGAGACCCAGTACTTC	CASSSLSETQYF
NA	TRBV4-2	13	NA	TRBJ2-7	TGTGCCAGCAGCCAAGATATGACATCCCCGCAGTACTTC	CASSQDMTSPQYF
NA	TRBV5-1	15	NA	TRBJ1-2	TGCGCCAGCAGCCGAGACTCTGGGGCGAACTATGGCTACACCTTC	CASSRDSGANYGYTF
NA	TRBV2	13	NA	TRBJ2-5	TGTGCCAGCAGTGGACAGCCGAAAGAGACCCAGTACTTC	CASSGQPKETQYF
NA	TRBV5-1	14	NA	TRBJ1-6	TGCGCCAGCAGTTTGGGGGAGAATAATTCACCCCTCCACTTT	CASSLGENNSPLHF
NA	TRBV5-1	15	TRBD1	TRBJ1-1	TGCGCCAGCAGCTGGACACAGGGGGCGAACACTGAAGCTTTCTTT	CASSWTQGANTEAFF
NA	TRBV10-1	16	TRBD2	TRBJ2-3	TGCGCCAGCAGTGACCTAGCGGGATGGAGCACAGATACGCAGTATTTT	CASSDLAGWSTDTQYF
NA	TRBV11-3	13	TRBD1	TRBJ1-2	TGTGCCAGCAGCTTAGGACAGGGCTATGGCTACACCTTC	CASSLGQGYGYTF
NA	TRBV6-5	13	TRBD2	TRBJ2-7	TGTGCCAGCAGAGGACTAGCGGAGGACGAGCAGTACTTC	CASRGLAEDEQYF
few	TRBV4-3	15	TRBD1	TRBJ1-2	TGCGCCAGCAGCCAAGAGGGGACAGGAAACTATGGCTACACCTTC	CASSQEGTGNYGYTF
NA	TRBV30	14	TRBD1	TRBJ1-2	TGTGCCTATCCGGGACAGGGAGGTTCGAATGGCTACACCTTC	CAYPGQGGSNGYTF
NA	TRBV7-2	15	NA	TRBJ2-5	TGTGCCAGCAGCCAAAAACTGGGCACAGGGAAGACCCAGTACTTC	CASSQKLGTGKTQYF
NA	TRBV18	15	TRBD2	TRBJ2-7	TGTGCCAGCTCACCACGCAGCGGGAGTCTTTCCGAGCAGTACTTC	CASSPRSGSLSEQYF
NA	TRBV4-3	16	NA	TRBJ1-3	TGCGCCAGCAGCCAAGATATCCAGGTTGGAGGAAACACCATATATTTT	CASSQDIQVGGNTIYF
once	TRBV6-5	13	NA	TRBJ1-3	TGTGCCAGCAGTCGCGGGCCCGGAAACACCATATATTTT	CASSRGPGNTIYF
NA	TRBV5-1	15	TRBD1	TRBJ2-2	TGCGCCAGCCGAGGGGACAGTTCGAACACCGGGGAGCTGTTTTTT	CASRGDSSNTGELFF
NA	TRBV9	15	TRBD2	TRBJ2-2	TGTGCCAGCAGCGTAGGAGCGGGAGACACCGGGGAGCTGTTTTTT	CASSVGAGDTGELFF
NA	TRBV2	14	NA	TRBJ1-5	TGTGCCAGCAGTGGGCAGGGACTTGGCCAGCCCCAGCATTTT	CASSGQGLGQPQHF
few	TRBV24-1	14	NA	TRBJ2-7	TGTGCCACCAGTGACCCTGGTATAGCCTACGAGCAGTACTTC	CATSDPGIAYEQYF
NA	TRBV7-7	16	TRBD1	TRBJ2-5	TGTGCCAGCAGCTTACAAAGGGGACAGGGTTCAGAGACCCAGTACTTC	CASSLQRGQGSETQYF
once	TRBV5-6	15	NA	TRBJ2-7	TGTGCCAGCAGCTACGGGAGTCCCTCGTCTCGAGAGCAGTACTTC	CASSYGSPSSREQYF
NA	TRBV11-3	13	NA	TRBJ2-3	TGTGCCAGCAGCCCGGAGAGCACAGATACGCAGTATTTT	CASSPESTDTQYF
NA	TRBV19	16	NA	TRBJ2-1	TGTGCCAGTAGTATAGAAGGGACATCTTCTGCGGGTGAGCAGTTCTTC	CASSIEGTSSAGEQFF
NA	TRBV20-1	10	NA	TRBJ1-1	TGCAGTGCTGGGGGGACTGAAGCTTTCTTT	CSAGGTEAFF
NA	TRBV5-1	14	NA	TRBJ1-1	TGCGCCAGCAGCTGGCAGGGTGGGAAGACTGAAGCTTTCTTT	CASSWQGGKTEAFF
NA	TRBV5-1	11	NA	TRBJ2-5	TGCGCCAGCAGCTCTCAAGAGACCCAGTACTTC	CASSSQETQYF
once	TRBV7-2	15	NA	TRBJ1-5	TGTGCCAGCAGCTTAGTTTTACGGACTGATCAGCCCCAGCATTTT	CASSLVLRTDQPQHF
NA	TRBV30	17	TRBD1	TRBJ2-1	TGTGCCTGGAAGAATTTATGGGGAGTACAGGGGTACAATGAGCAGTTCTTC	CAWKNLWGVQGYNEQFF
once	TRBV6-1	15	NA	TRBJ1-2	TGTGCCAGCAGTGAAGAAGGGGTGTCGGTGAGCGGCTACACCTTC	CASSEEGVSVSGYTF
NA	TRBV25-1	15	NA	TRBJ2-7	TGTGCCAGCAGTGACCCCCGGGACATTTCCTACGAGCAGTACTTC	CASSDPRDISYEQYF
NA	TRBV27	13	TRBD2	TRBJ2-5	TGTGCCAGCAGCTACGGGGGGGGAGAGACCCAGTACTTC	CASSYGGGETQYF
NA	TRBV19	11	NA	TRBJ1-3	TGTGCCATTACGGTAGGAAACACCATATATTTT	CAITVGNTIYF
once	TRBV4-1	14	NA	TRBJ2-3	TGCGCCAGCGCCCGGGTAGCGGTCACAGATACGCAGTATTTT	CASARVAVTDTQYF
NA	TRBV27	14	NA	TRBJ1-2	TGTGCCAGCAGTTTTCGGACAGACTCCTATGGCTACACCTTC	CASSFRTDSYGYTF
few	TRBV18	15	TRBD2	TRBJ2-2	TGTGCCAGCTCGCGGACTAGCGGGAGTCCCGGGGAGCTGTTTTTT	CASSRTSGSPGELFF
NA	TRBV28	18	TRBD2	TRBJ2-3	TGTGCCAGCAGTCCTTTTAAGGCTAGCGGGAGGGCAGGGGATACGCAGTATTTT	CASSPFKASGRAGDTQYF
NA	TRBV7-9	15	TRBD1	TRBJ1-4	TGTGCCAGCAGCGCCTGGGACAGGGGGCTTGAAAAACTGTTTTTT	CASSAWDRGLEKLFF
NA	TRBV19	14	NA	TRBJ1-3	TGTGCCAGTAGTGGGGCCGGGTCTGGAAACACCATATATTTT	CASSGAGSGNTIYF
NA	TRBV12-3/TRBV12-4	13	NA	TRBJ2-3	TGTGCCAGCAAACAGCCTAGCACAGATACGCAGTATTTT	CASKQPSTDTQYF
NA	TRBV27	14	TRBD1	TRBJ1-1	TGTGCCAGCAGTTCGGACAGGGGGAACACTGAAGCTTTCTTT	CASSSDRGNTEAFF
few	TRBV25-1	15	TRBD1	TRBJ1-2	TGTGCCAGCAGTGATAGGACAGGGATCCTCTATGGCTACACCTTC	CASSDRTGILYGYTF
NA	TRBV6-5	13	NA	TRBJ2-7	TGTGCCAGCAGGGAGACTAATCTATACGAGCAGTACTTC	CASRETNLYEQYF
NA	TRBV12-3/TRBV12-4	13	TRBD1	TRBJ1-2	TGTGCCAGCAGTAGACAGGGTCTCTATGGCTACACCTTC	CASSRQGLYGYTF
NA	TRBV7-7	13	NA	TRBJ2-3	TGTGCCAGCAGCCCAACTAGCACAGATACGCAGTATTTT	CASSPTSTDTQYF
once	TRBV5-6	17	TRBD2	TRBJ2-1	TGTGCCAGCAGCTCTCAACCGGGACTAGCGGATTACAATGAGCAGTTCTTC	CASSSQPGLADYNEQFF